The subject of this entry is one T cell receptor (beta chain). Germline values: CDR1 LNHDA, CDR2 SQIVND (reference sequence). The CDR3 length is 15 residues. The V and J ends lost 5 bases and 0 bases respectively, with 8 bases between them. The data derive from a study of blood T cell repertoires in COVID-19. As for the study in general: From T cells, B-cell-depleted T cells, or PBMCs came the material, which was cDNA or gDNA.

Authors' processing steps: From reference gene primer amplification, estimates of nucleated cell counts were derived. The repertoire was sequenced with immunoSEQ multiplex PCR; TCRdb's copy has only in-frame clones and lacks some. The V and J calls and clone size come from that table; D and trimming were worked out from the DNA. In the table there are about 260,000 clones, 84% of which are singletons. This clonotype was obtained from a human donor in a cohort sampled during active COVID-19. The sample consisted of peripheral blood. The chain carries TRBV19 and TRBJ2-6; possibly TRBD1 for D (5 bases). The CDR3 is CASSRQSSGANVLTF. DNA for the CDR3: TGTGCCAGTAGTCGACAGAGCTCTGGGGCCAACGTCCTGACTTTC.